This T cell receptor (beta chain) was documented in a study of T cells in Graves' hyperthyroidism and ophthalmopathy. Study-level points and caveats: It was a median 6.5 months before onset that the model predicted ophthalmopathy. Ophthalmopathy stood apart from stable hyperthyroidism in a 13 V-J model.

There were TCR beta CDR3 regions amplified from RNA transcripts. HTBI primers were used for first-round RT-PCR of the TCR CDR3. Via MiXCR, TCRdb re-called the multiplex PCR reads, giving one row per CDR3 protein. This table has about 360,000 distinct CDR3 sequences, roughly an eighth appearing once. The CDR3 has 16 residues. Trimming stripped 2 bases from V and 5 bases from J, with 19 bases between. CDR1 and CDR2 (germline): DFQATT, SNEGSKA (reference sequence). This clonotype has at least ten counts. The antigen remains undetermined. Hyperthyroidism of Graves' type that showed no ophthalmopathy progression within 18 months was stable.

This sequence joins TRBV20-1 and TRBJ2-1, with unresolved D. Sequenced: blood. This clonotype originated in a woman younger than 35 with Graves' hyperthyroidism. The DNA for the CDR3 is TGCAGTGCTAGAAAGGAATGGGGTTGGGTGGACAATGAGCAGTTCTTC. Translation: CSARKEWGWVDNEQFF.